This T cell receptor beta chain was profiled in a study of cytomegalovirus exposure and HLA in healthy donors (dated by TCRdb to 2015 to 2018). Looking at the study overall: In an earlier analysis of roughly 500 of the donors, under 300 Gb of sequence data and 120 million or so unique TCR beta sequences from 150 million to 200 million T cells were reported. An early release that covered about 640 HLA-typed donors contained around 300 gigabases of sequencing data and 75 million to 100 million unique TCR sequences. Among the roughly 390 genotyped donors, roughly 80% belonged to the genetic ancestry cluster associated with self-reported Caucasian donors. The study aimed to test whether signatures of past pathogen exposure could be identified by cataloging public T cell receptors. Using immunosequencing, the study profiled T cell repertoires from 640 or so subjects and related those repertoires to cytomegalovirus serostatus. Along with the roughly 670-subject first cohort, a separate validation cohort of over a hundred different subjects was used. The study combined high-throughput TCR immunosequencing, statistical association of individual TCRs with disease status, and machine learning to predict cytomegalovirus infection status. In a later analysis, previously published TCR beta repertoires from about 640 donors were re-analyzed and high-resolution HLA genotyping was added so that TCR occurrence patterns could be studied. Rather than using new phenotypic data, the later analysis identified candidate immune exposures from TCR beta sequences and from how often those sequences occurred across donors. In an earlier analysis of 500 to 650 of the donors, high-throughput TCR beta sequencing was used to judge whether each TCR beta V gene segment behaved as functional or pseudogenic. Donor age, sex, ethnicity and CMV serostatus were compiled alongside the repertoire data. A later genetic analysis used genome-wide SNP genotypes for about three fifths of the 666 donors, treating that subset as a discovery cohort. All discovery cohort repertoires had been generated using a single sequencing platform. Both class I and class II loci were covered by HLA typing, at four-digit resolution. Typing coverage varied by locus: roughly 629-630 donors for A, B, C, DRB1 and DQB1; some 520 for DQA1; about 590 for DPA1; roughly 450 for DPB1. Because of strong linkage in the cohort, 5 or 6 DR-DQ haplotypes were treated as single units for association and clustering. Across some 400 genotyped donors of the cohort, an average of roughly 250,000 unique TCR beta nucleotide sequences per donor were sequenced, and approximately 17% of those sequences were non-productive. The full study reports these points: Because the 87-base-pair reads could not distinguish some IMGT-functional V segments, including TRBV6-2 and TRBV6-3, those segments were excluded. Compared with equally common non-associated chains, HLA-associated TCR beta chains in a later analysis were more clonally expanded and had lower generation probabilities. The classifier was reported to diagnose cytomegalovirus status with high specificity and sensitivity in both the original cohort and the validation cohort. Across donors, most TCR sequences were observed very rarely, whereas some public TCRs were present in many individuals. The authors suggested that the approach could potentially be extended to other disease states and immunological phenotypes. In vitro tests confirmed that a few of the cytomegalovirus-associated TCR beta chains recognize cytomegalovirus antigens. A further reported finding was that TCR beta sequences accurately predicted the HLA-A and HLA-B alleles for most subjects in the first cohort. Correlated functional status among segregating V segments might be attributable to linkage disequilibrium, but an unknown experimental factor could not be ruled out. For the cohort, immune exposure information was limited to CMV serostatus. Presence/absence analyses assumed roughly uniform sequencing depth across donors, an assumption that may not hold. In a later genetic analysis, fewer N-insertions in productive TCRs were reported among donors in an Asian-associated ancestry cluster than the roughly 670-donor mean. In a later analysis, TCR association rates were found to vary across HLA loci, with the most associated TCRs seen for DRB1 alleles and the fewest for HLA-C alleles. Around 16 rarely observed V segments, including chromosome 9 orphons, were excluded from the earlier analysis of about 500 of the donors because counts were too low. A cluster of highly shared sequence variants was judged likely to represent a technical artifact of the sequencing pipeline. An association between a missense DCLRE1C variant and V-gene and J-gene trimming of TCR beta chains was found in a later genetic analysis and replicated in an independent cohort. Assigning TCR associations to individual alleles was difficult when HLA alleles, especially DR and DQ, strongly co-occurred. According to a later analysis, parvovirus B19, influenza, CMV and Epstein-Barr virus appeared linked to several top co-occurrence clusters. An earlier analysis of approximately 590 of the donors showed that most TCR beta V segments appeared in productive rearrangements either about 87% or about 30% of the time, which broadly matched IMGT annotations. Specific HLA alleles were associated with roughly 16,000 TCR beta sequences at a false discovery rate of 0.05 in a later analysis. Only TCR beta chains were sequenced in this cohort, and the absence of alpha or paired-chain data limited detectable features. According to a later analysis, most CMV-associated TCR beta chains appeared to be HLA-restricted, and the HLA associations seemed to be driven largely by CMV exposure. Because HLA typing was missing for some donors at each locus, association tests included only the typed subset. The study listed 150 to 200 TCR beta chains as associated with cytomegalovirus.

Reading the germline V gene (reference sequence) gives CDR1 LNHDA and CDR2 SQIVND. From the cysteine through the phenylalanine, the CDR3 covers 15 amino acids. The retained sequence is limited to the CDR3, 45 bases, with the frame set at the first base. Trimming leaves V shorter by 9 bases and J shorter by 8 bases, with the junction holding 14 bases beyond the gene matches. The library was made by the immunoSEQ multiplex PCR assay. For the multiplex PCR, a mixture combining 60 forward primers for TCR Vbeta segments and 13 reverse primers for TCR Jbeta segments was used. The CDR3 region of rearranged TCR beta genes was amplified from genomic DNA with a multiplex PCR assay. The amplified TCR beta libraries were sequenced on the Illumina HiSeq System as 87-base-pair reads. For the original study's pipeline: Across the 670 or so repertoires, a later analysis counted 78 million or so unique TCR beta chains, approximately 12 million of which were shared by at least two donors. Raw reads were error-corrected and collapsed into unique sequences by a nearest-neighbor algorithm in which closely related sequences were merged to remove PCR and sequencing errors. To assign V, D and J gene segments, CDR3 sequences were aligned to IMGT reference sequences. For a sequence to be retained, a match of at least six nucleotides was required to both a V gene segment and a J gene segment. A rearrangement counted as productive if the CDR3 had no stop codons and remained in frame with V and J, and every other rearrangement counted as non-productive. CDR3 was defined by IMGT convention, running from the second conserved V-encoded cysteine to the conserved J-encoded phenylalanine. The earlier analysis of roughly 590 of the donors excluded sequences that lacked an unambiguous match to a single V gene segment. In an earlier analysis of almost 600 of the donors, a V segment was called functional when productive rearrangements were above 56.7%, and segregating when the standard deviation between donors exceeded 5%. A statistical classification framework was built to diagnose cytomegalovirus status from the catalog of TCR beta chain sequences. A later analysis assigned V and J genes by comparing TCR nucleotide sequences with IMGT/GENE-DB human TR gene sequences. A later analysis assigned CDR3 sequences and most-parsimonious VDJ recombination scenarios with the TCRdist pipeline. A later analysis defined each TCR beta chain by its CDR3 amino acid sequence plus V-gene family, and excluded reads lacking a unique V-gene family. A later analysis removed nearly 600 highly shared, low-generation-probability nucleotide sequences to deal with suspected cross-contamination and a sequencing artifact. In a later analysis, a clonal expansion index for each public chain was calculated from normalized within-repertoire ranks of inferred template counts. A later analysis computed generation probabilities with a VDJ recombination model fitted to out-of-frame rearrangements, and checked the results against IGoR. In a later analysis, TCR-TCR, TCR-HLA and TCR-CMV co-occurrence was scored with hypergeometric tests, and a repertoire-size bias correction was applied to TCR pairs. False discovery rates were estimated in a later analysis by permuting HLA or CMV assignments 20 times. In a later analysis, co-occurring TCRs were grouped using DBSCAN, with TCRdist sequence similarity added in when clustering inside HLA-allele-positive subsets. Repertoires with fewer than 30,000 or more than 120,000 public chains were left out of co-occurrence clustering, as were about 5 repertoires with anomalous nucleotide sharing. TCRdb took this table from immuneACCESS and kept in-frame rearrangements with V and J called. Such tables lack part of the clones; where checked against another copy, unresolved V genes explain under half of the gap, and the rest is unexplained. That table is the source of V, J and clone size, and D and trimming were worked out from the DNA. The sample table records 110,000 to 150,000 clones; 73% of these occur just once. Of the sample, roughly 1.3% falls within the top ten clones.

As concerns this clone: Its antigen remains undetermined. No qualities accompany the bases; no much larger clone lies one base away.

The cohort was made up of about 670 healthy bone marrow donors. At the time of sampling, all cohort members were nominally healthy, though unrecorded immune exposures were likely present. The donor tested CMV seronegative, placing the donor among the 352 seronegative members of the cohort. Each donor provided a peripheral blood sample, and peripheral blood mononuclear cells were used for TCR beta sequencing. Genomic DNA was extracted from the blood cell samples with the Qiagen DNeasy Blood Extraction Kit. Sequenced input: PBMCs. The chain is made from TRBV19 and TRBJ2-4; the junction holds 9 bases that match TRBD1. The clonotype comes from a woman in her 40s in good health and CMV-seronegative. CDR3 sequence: CASQLLTGTGYIQYF. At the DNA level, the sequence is TGTGCCAGCCAGCTTCTTACCGGGACAGGGTACATTCAGTACTTC.